This is a list of T cell receptor beta chains from one sample in a study of blood T cell repertoires in COVID-19. Here immunoSEQ multiplex PCR was the method, and the copy in TCRdb shows in-frame clones only, minus some. The sample shows about 160,000 clones, over 75% of them seen only once. Sequencing was done on a sample of peripheral blood. The receptor set was obtained from a man aged 65-85 years with acute or convalescent COVID-19. CDR3s include the opening cysteine and the closing phenylalanine or tryptophan. A D gene is named only where the DNA matches it firmly. Clone size is given for some rows only: seen once, a few or many times, or a class if the clone is expanded.

v_gene: TRBV29-1
d_gene: TRBD2
j_gene: TRBJ2-1
abundance: once
len: 15
CDR3nt: TGCAGCGTTGAGGGGTTGCGGGGGGGCCCCCATGAGCAGTTCTTC
CDR3aa: CSVEGLRGGPHEQFF

v_gene: TRBV11-2
d_gene: NA
j_gene: TRBJ1-1
abundance: NA
len: 12
CDR3nt: TGTGCCAGCAGCTTAGAGGGGCCGAGGGCTTTCTTT
CDR3aa: CASSLEGPRAFF

v_gene: TRBV4-3
d_gene: NA
j_gene: TRBJ1-6
abundance: NA
len: 15
CDR3nt: TGCGCCAGCAGCCAAAATACTCCGGGAAATTCACCCCTCCACTTT
CDR3aa: CASSQNTPGNSPLHF

v_gene: TRBV12-5
d_gene: NA
j_gene: TRBJ2-2
abundance: NA
len: 20
CDR3nt: TGTGCTAGTGGTTTGACCGGGGGGACAAAATCACCTCTGAACACCGGGGAGCTGTTTTTT
CDR3aa: CASGLTGGTKSPLNTGELFF

v_gene: TRBV19
d_gene: NA
j_gene: TRBJ1-5
abundance: NA
len: 15
CDR3nt: TGTGCCAGTACCTATTGGGACAATAGCAATCAGCCCCAGCATTTT
CDR3aa: CASTYWDNSNQPQHF

v_gene: TRBV4-1
d_gene: TRBD2
j_gene: TRBJ2-7
abundance: NA
len: 17
CDR3nt: TGCGCCAGCAGCCCGGGACTAGCGGGAGTAGGGGTCTACGAGCAGTACTTC
CDR3aa: CASSPGLAGVGVYEQYF

v_gene: TRBV6-5
d_gene: NA
j_gene: TRBJ1-5
abundance: NA
len: 15
CDR3nt: TGTGCCAGCAGCGGCAGGGGCCCACCAAATCAGCCCCAGCATTTT
CDR3aa: CASSGRGPPNQPQHF

v_gene: TRBV4-3
d_gene: NA
j_gene: TRBJ1-1
abundance: NA
len: 15
CDR3nt: TGCGCCAGCAGCCAAGAAGGGCGAGACAGGCAAGAAGCTTTCTTT
CDR3aa: CASSQEGRDRQEAFF

v_gene: TRBV12-2
d_gene: NA
j_gene: TRBJ2-1
abundance: NA
len: 16
CDR3nt: TGTGCAAGTCGCGGGCATAGCGGGAGCTCCTACAATGAGCAGTTCTTC
CDR3aa: CASRGHSGSSYNEQFF

v_gene: TRBV9
d_gene: TRBD1
j_gene: TRBJ1-1
abundance: NA
len: 15
CDR3nt: TGTGCCAGCAGCACTTTACAGGGGTTGAACACTGAAGCTTTCTTT
CDR3aa: CASSTLQGLNTEAFF

v_gene: TRBV24-1
d_gene: TRBD1
j_gene: TRBJ1-4
abundance: NA
len: 16
CDR3nt: TGTGCCACCAGTGACTTCGGGACAGGGGGTACGGAAAAACTGTTTTTT
CDR3aa: CATSDFGTGGTEKLFF

v_gene: TRBV10-3
d_gene: NA
j_gene: TRBJ2-3
abundance: once
len: 14
CDR3nt: TGTGCCATCCAGAACCTCCTGGGCACAGATACGCAGTATTTT
CDR3aa: CAIQNLLGTDTQYF

v_gene: TRBV11-3
d_gene: NA
j_gene: TRBJ1-1
abundance: NA
len: 11
CDR3nt: TGTGCCAGCAGGCAGGATGTTGAAGCTTTCTTT
CDR3aa: CASRQDVEAFF

v_gene: TRBV12-3/TRBV12-4
d_gene: NA
j_gene: TRBJ2-1
abundance: NA
len: 10
CDR3nt: TGTGCCAGCAGTTCCAGTGGGCAGTTCTTC
CDR3aa: CASSSSGQFF

v_gene: TRBV9
d_gene: NA
j_gene: TRBJ2-7
abundance: NA
len: 14
CDR3nt: TGTGCCAGCAGCGTGGGGGAGGTCGTGGGCGAGCAGTACTTC
CDR3aa: CASSVGEVVGEQYF

v_gene: TRBV19
d_gene: NA
j_gene: TRBJ1-1
abundance: NA
len: 13
CDR3nt: TGTGCCAGTAGTACAACAGGACCGCCAAGGGCTTTCTTT
CDR3aa: CASSTTGPPRAFF

v_gene: TRBV10-3
d_gene: TRBD2
j_gene: TRBJ2-3
abundance: NA
len: 15
CDR3nt: TGTGCCATCAGCATACTAGCGGGAGCTGCAGATACGCAGTATTTT
CDR3aa: CAISILAGAADTQYF

v_gene: TRBV6-2/TRBV6-3
d_gene: NA
j_gene: TRBJ2-3
abundance: NA
len: 15
CDR3nt: TGTGCCAGCAGTTCGGGGTTAACCTACACAGATACGCAGTATTTT
CDR3aa: CASSSGLTYTDTQYF

v_gene: TRBV30
d_gene: TRBD2
j_gene: TRBJ2-7
abundance: NA
len: 13
CDR3nt: TGTGCCCTTAGCGGGAGTCCCTCCTACGAGCAGTACTTC
CDR3aa: CALSGSPSYEQYF

v_gene: TRBV3-1/TRBV3-2
d_gene: TRBD1
j_gene: TRBJ2-3
abundance: NA
len: 15
CDR3nt: TGTGCCAGCAGCCAAGATCCCGACAGGGCGGATACGCAGTATTTT
CDR3aa: CASSQDPDRADTQYF

v_gene: TRBV11-3
d_gene: TRBD2
j_gene: TRBJ2-3
abundance: NA
len: 18
CDR3nt: TGTGCCAGCAGCTTAGGACGGGGAGGGGCAAGAAATGGGGATACGCAGTATTTT
CDR3aa: CASSLGRGGARNGDTQYF

v_gene: TRBV27
d_gene: NA
j_gene: TRBJ1-2
abundance: NA
len: 15
CDR3nt: TGTGCCAGCAGTTTATCGCCTCCAGGGCTCTATGGCTACACCTTC
CDR3aa: CASSLSPPGLYGYTF

v_gene: TRBV9
d_gene: NA
j_gene: TRBJ1-1
abundance: NA
len: 15
CDR3nt: TGTGCCAGCAGCGCGTACAAAGAACCGAACACTGAAGCTTTCTTT
CDR3aa: CASSAYKEPNTEAFF

v_gene: TRBV7-9
d_gene: NA
j_gene: TRBJ1-1
abundance: NA
len: 13
CDR3nt: TGTGCCAGCAGCCTAAACTGGGGGGCTGAAGCTTTCTTT
CDR3aa: CASSLNWGAEAFF

v_gene: TRBV9
d_gene: TRBD2
j_gene: TRBJ2-7
abundance: NA
len: 15
CDR3nt: TGTGCCAGCAGCCAGACTAGCGGGAGCTCCTACGAGCAGTACTTC
CDR3aa: CASSQTSGSSYEQYF

v_gene: TRBV10-3
d_gene: NA
j_gene: TRBJ1-2
abundance: NA
len: 15
CDR3nt: TGTGCCATCAGTGGGGAAAGGGGCCCGAACTATGGCTACACCTTC
CDR3aa: CAISGERGPNYGYTF

v_gene: TRBV9
d_gene: TRBD2
j_gene: TRBJ2-1
abundance: NA
len: 18
CDR3nt: TGTGCCAGCAGCTCCTCCACGGGGGGGCAGGGTGGCTACAATGAGCAGTTCTTC
CDR3aa: CASSSSTGGQGGYNEQFF

v_gene: TRBV13
d_gene: TRBD2
j_gene: TRBJ2-3
abundance: NA
len: 17
CDR3nt: TGTGCCAGCAGCACGAGAAGCGGGGGGGCCGGAGGAGATACGCAGTATTTT
CDR3aa: CASSTRSGGAGGDTQYF

v_gene: TRBV23-1
d_gene: NA
j_gene: TRBJ2-7
abundance: NA
len: 11
CDR3nt: TGCGCCCGAATACACTCCTACGAGCAGTACTTC
CDR3aa: CARIHSYEQYF

v_gene: TRBV27
d_gene: NA
j_gene: TRBJ2-2
abundance: NA
len: 15
CDR3nt: TGTGCCAGCAGTTTAACCGGGACGAACACCGGGGAGCTGTTTTTT
CDR3aa: CASSLTGTNTGELFF

v_gene: TRBV28
d_gene: TRBD1
j_gene: TRBJ2-4
abundance: NA
len: 22
CDR3nt: TGTGCCAGCAGTTTAAAAAGGGGGCGACTGGTCCGGGCGTTCTTAGCCAAAAACATTCAGTACTTC
CDR3aa: CASSLKRGRLVRAFLAKNIQYF

v_gene: TRBV11-2
d_gene: NA
j_gene: TRBJ1-6
abundance: NA
len: 15
CDR3nt: TGTGCCAGCAGCTTCTCCCTAGACAGCACTTCACCCCTCCACTTT
CDR3aa: CASSFSLDSTSPLHF

v_gene: TRBV2
d_gene: TRBD1
j_gene: TRBJ2-7
abundance: NA
len: 14
CDR3nt: TGTGCCAGCAGTGAATTCCGGACAGGGGCCGAGCAGTACTTC
CDR3aa: CASSEFRTGAEQYF

v_gene: TRBV7-8
d_gene: NA
j_gene: TRBJ2-3
abundance: NA
len: 12
CDR3nt: TGTGCCAGCAGCCCGGCGGTAGATACGCAGTATTTT
CDR3aa: CASSPAVDTQYF

v_gene: TRBV10-1
d_gene: NA
j_gene: TRBJ2-5
abundance: NA
len: 14
CDR3nt: TGCGCCAGCAGTGAGTCGACTACTCAAGAGACCCAGTACTTC
CDR3aa: CASSESTTQETQYF

v_gene: TRBV19
d_gene: NA
j_gene: TRBJ1-2
abundance: NA
len: 16
CDR3nt: TGTGCCAGTATTCCGGGCCGCGGGGGAGGGAACTATGGCTACACCTTC
CDR3aa: CASIPGRGGGNYGYTF

v_gene: TRBV15
d_gene: TRBD1
j_gene: TRBJ2-1
abundance: NA
len: 14
CDR3nt: TGTGCCACCAGCAGAGAGACAGGGGCGGATGAGCAGTTCTTC
CDR3aa: CATSRETGADEQFF

v_gene: TRBV4-1
d_gene: TRBD1
j_gene: TRBJ2-7
abundance: few
len: 14
CDR3nt: TGCGCCAGCAGCCAGCGACAGGGGGCTTACGAGCAGTACTTC
CDR3aa: CASSQRQGAYEQYF

v_gene: TRBV2
d_gene: TRBD1
j_gene: TRBJ1-2
abundance: few
len: 14
CDR3nt: TGTGCCAGCACTGGGACAGGAACTAACTATGGCTACACCTTC
CDR3aa: CASTGTGTNYGYTF

v_gene: TRBV2
d_gene: NA
j_gene: TRBJ1-6
abundance: few
len: 14
CDR3nt: TGTGCCAGCAGCGGCCCGACAAGTAATTCACCCCTCCACTTT
CDR3aa: CASSGPTSNSPLHF

v_gene: TRBV9
d_gene: TRBD1
j_gene: TRBJ1-6
abundance: few
len: 13
CDR3nt: TGTGCCAGCAGCGCCGGAGGGGACAGTTGGCTCCACTTT
CDR3aa: CASSAGGDSWLHF

v_gene: TRBV11-2
d_gene: TRBD2
j_gene: TRBJ2-1
abundance: once
len: 16
CDR3nt: TGTGCCAGCAGCTTGGGGTACAGCGGGATCTACAATGAGCAGTTCTTC
CDR3aa: CASSLGYSGIYNEQFF